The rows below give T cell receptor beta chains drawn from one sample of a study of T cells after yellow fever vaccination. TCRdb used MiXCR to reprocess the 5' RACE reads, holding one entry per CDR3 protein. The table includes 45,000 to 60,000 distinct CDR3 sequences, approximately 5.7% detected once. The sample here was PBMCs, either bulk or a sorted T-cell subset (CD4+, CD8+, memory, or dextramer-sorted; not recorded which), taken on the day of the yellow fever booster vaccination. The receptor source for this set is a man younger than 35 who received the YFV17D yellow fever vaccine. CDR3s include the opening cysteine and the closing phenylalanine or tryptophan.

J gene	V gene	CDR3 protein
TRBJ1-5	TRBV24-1	CATSDATAYSNQPQHF
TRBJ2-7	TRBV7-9	CASSSRGGRASPYEQYF
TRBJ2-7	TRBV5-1	CASSPVDRYEQYF
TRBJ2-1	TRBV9	CASSAKGASSYNEQFF
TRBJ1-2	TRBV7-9	CASSEAEVGAYGYTF
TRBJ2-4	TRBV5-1	CASSEIAGGTDIQYF
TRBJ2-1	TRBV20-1	CSGTYGSYNEQFF
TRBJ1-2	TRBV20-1	CSARDGEGPPTNYGYTF
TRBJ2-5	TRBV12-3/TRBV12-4	CASSLLAGQETQYF
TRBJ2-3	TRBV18	CASTAGTGTDTQYF
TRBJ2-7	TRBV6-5	CASSNPSYEQYF
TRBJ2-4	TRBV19	CASSWGIAKNIQYF
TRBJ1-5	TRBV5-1	CASSLGSPGPSQPQHF
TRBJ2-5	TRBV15	CATSFQGIGQETQYF
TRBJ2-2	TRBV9	CASSVGPSGGPNTGELFF
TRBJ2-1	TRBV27	CASSLPPGLAGEVNEQFF
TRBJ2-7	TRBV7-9	CASSRTGAVYEQYF
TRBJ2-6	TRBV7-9	CASSLEVGPAGANVLTF
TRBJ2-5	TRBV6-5	CASRPRGSGGVYQETQYF
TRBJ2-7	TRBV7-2	CASTPVAGGNEQYF
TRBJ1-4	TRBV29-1	CSARVEEKLFF
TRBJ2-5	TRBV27	CASSFGYQETQYF
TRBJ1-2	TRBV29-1	CSVEDPLDYGYTF
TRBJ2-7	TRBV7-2	CASSNEAGAFPEQYF
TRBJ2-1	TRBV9	CASSAYGGGQEQFF
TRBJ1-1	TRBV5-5	CASSLSQRMNTEAFF
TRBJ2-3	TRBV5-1	CASSAVEGVIGTDTQYF
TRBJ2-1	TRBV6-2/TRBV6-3	CASSRQADSYNEQFF
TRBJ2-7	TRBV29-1	CSVEDKGASYEQYF
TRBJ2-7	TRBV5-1	CASSWRGSYEQYF
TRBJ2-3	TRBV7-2	CASSFAPADTQYF
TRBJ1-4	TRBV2	CASSEASFWGSTGEKLFF
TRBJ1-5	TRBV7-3	CASSWTARDQPQHF
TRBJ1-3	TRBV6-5	CASSLLLGPGNTIYF
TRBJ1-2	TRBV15	CATSTAENYGYTF
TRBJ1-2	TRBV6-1	CAILNDRGRGNYGYTF
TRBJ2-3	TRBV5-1	CASSSDREGLNTDTQYF
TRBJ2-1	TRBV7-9	CASSSRLAGWNEQFF
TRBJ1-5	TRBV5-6	CASTWGNQPQHF
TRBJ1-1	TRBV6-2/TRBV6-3	CASCRGVYTEAFF
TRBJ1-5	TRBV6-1	CASSDLSGPSRQPQHF
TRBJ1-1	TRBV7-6	CASSLRANTEAFF
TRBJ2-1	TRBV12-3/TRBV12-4	CASSFVGKNEQFF
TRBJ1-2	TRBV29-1	CSADHGTVGYTF
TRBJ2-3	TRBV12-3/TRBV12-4	CASSTRAQGDTQYF